The clone carrying this T cell receptor (beta chain) was found many times. The antigen is unknown. The CDR3 goes on 3 residues after the read ends, and that part is filled in from the germline J gene. Sequencing input was equivalent genomic DNA from CVID and controls. Sequencing used immunoSEQ multiplex PCR; TCRdb keeps in-frame clones, though not all of them. The sample contains roughly 51,000 clones, none of them singletons. The data were obtained in a study of T cell clonality in common variable immunodeficiency. The study, taken as a whole, reports: In common variable immunodeficiency, TCR beta chains reportedly carried fewer deletions and N-nucleotide insertions. TCRbeta clonality was increased in CVID versus healthy controls.

CDR3 length: 13 residues. Germline lookup yields CDR1 SGHDT and CDR2 YYEEEE. The ends were cut back, 0 bases at V and 7 bases at J, with 10 bases in the middle. The chain combines TRBV5-6 with TRBJ2-5; D remains unclear. Material for sequencing was peripheral blood mononuclear cells. The sequence was collected from a person between 18 and 75 years old in good health. The sequenced CDR3 bases are TGTGCCAGCAGCTTGGGAGATGTCGGGACC. Translation: CASSLGDVGT. The CDR3 in its entirety is CASSLGDVGTQYF.